This passage covers 25 T cell receptor beta chains from one sample sequenced in a study of T cell changes during pregnancy in multiple sclerosis. Some clones are missing from TCRdb's copy, which holds only in-frame ones; the method was immunoSEQ multiplex PCR. The sample lists fewer than 45,000 clones; 91% were seen once. Sequenced here: CD4+ T cells from peripheral blood mononuclear cells, sampled in the second trimester of pregnancy. The receptors derive from a female donor in good health, enrolled as a control in a pregnancy study.

This chain connects TRBV19 to TRBJ1-2; D gene unclear. Trimming shortened V by 0 bases and J by 5 bases, and 7 bases separated the two germline ends. The germline V gene has CDR1 LNHDA and CDR2 SQIVND (reference sequence). The CDR3 contains 13 residues. The CDR3 coding sequence is TGTGCCAGTAGTATAGACGGGATATATGGCTACACCTTC. Encoded protein: CASSIDGIYGYTF.

V gene TRBV10-2 combines with J gene TRBJ2-3; the match to TRBD2 covers 7 bases. Germline loops: CDR1 WSHSY, CDR2 SAAADI. Losses at the gene ends were 0 bases for V and 2 bases for J; bases not matched to a gene: 2. The CDR3 contains 15 residues. The CDR3 loop reads CASSESGGFTDTQYF. CDR3 nucleotide sequence: TGCGCCAGCAGTGAGTCGGGGGGGTTCACAGATACGCAGTATTTT.

The chain combines TRBV7-2 with TRBJ2-5, with D perhaps TRBD2 (5 bases). CDR3 length: 13 amino acids. CDR1 and CDR2 (germline): SGHTA, FQGNSA. Trimming cost V 4 bases and J 7 bases, with 13 bases left between them. The CDR3 is CASSSSARGTQYF. Written as DNA, the CDR3 is TGTGCCAGCAGCTCGAGTGCCCGGGGGACCCAGTACTTC.

V usage is TRBV6-5 and J usage is TRBJ1-3; D gene ambiguous. Trimming stripped 0 bases from V and 5 bases from J, with 11 bases between. Germline CDR1 reads MNHEY; CDR2 reads SVGAGI. This CDR3 has 15 amino acids. In nucleotides, the CDR3 is TGTGCCAGCAGTTACTCGAGCGCCACCAGAAACACCATATATTTT. Translated: CASSYSSATRNTIYF.

This clone was seen a handful of times. This chain connects TRBV5-1 to TRBJ1-3, with D perhaps TRBD1 (5 bases). The CDR3 length is 15 residues. Trimming stripped 3 bases from V and 0 bases from J, with 10 bases between. Germline values: CDR1 SGHRS, CDR2 YFSETQ. CDR3 coding DNA: TGCGCCAGCAGCTCCGGACAAACCTCTGGAAACACCATATATTTT. Residues: CASSSGQTSGNTIYF.

This rearrangement joins TRBV5-1 to TRBJ1-2; D not resolved. Germline V gene lookup returns CDR1 SGHRS and CDR2 YFSETQ. CDR3 length equals 13 residues. The V and J ends lost 3 bases and 6 bases respectively, with 12 bases between them. The CDR3 DNA follows: TGCGCCAGCAGCTCCTCTTTCGGGGATGGCTACACCTTC. This sequence encodes CASSSSFGDGYTF.

This chain links TRBV4-2 with TRBJ2-6; no clear D. This CDR3 is built from 16 residues. CDR1 LGHNA and CDR2 YNFKEQ come from the germline V gene. Trimming took 1 base from V and 1 from J, leaving 8 bases between them. The CDR3 DNA sequence: TGTGCCAGCAGCCAAGGGAGTGGATCTGGGGCCAACGTCCTGACTTTC. Its protein product is CASSQGSGSGANVLTF.

V is TRBV2 and J is TRBJ1-6; tentative D call: TRBD1 (5 bases). The V end lost 8 bases, the J end lost 6 bases, and 11 bases lay between the germline ends. The CDR3 is 13 amino acids. Looked up from germline, CDR1 is SNHLY and CDR2 is FYNNEI. CDR3 bases: TGTGCCAGCTCACAGGCCAGTAATTCACCCCTCCACTTT. Protein: CASSQASNSPLHF.

The chain carries TRBV5-6 and TRBJ1-2; D gene uncertain. This CDR3 comprises 14 residues. The ends were cut back, 0 bases at V and 3 bases at J, with 9 bases in the middle. In germline, CDR1 is SGHDT, CDR2 YYEEEE. In DNA, the CDR3 is TGTGCCAGCAGCTTGGGCGGACTGTACTATGGCTACACCTTC. This sequence encodes CASSLGGLYYGYTF. Full variable domain (outside the CDR3, taken from reference TRBV5-6 and TRBJ1-2): DAGVTQSPTHLIKTRGQQVTLRCSPKSGHDTVSWYQQALGQGPQFIFQYYEEEERQRGNFPDRFSGHQFPNYSSELNVNALLLGDSALYLCASSLGGLYYGYTFGSGTRLTVV.

This sequence joins TRBV19 and TRBJ1-4; TRBD1 aligns across 8 bases. V dropped 10 bases and J dropped 8; count of bases not matched to a gene: 9. Germline V gene lookup returns CDR1 LNHDA and CDR2 SQIVND (reference sequence). CDR3 length: 13 amino acids. In DNA form, the CDR3 reads TGTGCCACCTCCAGCAGGGGGCGCGAAAAACTGTTTTTT. Amino acid sequence: CATSSRGREKLFF. Full variable domain (remainder filled in from reference TRBV19 and TRBJ1-4): DGGITQSPKYLFRKEGQNVTLSCEQNLNHDAMYWYRQDPGQGLRLIYYSQIVNDFQKGDIAEGYSVSREKKESFPLTVTSAQKNPTAFYLCATSSRGREKLFFGSGTQLSVL.

CDR3 in amino acids: CASTIAGGPRPLHF. The CDR3 DNA is TGTGCCAGCACCATCGCCGGCGGCCCACGGCCCCTCCACTTT. The J gene is TRBJ1-6, the V gene TRBV5-4, with no clear D. The V and J ends lost 6 bases and 13 bases respectively, with 20 bases between them. From germline, CDR1 is SGHNT and CDR2 YYREEE (reference sequence). The CDR3 consists of 14 residues.

The CDR3 region is CASSLVGGLAGAGELFF. CDR3 nucleotides: TGTGCCAGCAGCTTGGTCGGGGGACTAGCGGGGGCCGGGGAGCTGTTTTTT. V is TRBV5-5 and J is TRBJ2-2; 14 bases line up with TRBD2. CDR3 size: 17 residues. The V and J ends lost 0 bases and 6 bases, in that order; junction bases with no gene match: 4. Germline loops: CDR1 SGHKS, CDR2 YYEKEE (reference sequence).

J is TRBJ2-7 and V is TRBV19; TRBD1 matches 9 bases. The length of the CDR3 is 15 residues. The V gene's germline CDR1 is LNHDA and CDR2 SQIVND (reference sequence). The ends lost 5 bases at V and 1 base at J; junction bases unmatched: 6. CDR3 residues: CASSFQGQGSYEQYF. The DNA of the CDR3 is TGTGCCAGTAGTTTCCAAGGACAGGGGTCCTACGAGCAGTACTTC.

The V gene is TRBV9, the J gene TRBJ2-5; 7 positions agree with TRBD1. CDR3 length equals 15 residues. Germline CDR1 and CDR2: SGDLS and YYNGEE. V shed 4 bases, J shed 2 bases, and the junction held 8 bases outside the gene matches. CDR3 sequence reads: CASSPGTETQETQYF. The CDR3 region has the DNA TGTGCCAGCAGCCCAGGGACAGAGACTCAAGAGACCCAGTACTTC.

This clone was seen only once. The chain carries TRBV28 and TRBJ2-5; TRBD1 aligns across 10 bases. The CDR3 covers 16 residues. CDR1 MDHEN and CDR2 SYDVKM come from the germline V gene. With 5 bases clipped from V and 5 bases from J, the junction kept 11 bases outside the gene matches. CDR3 in amino acids: CASSIQQTGGLETQYF. DNA of the CDR3: TGTGCCAGCAGTATCCAGCAGACAGGGGGCCTCGAGACCCAGTACTTC.

The chain links TRBV28 to TRBJ1-5; weak D call: TRBD1 (6 bases). V lost 6 bases, J lost 7 bases, and 22 bases lay in between. The CDR3 has 16 residues. The germline gives CDR1 MDHEN, CDR2 SYDVKM. CDR3: CASSPPAGAKRQPQHF. The CDR3 region has the DNA TGTGCCAGCAGCCCCCCCGCAGGGGCTAAACGGCAGCCCCAGCATTTT. The variable domain in full, completed from reference TRBV28 and TRBJ1-5, reads DVKVTQSSRYLVKRTGEKVFLECVQDMDHENMFWYRQDPGLGLRLIYFSYDVKMKEKGDIPEGYSVSREKKERFSLILESASTNQTSMYLCASSPPAGAKRQPQHFGDGTRLSIL.

The V and J genes are TRBV27 and TRBJ2-1; no clear D. The germline V gene encodes CDR1 MNHEY and CDR2 SMNVEV (reference sequence). The CDR3 consists of 17 residues. Trimming left V 2 bases short and J 2 bases short, with 16 bases between. The chain's CDR3 is CASSLRLVLGTYNEQFF. The CDR3 coding sequence is TGTGCCAGCAGTTTACGTCTGGTGCTAGGAACCTACAATGAGCAGTTCTTC.

The chain is built from TRBV2 and TRBJ2-3; 12 bases agree with TRBD2. The CDR3 covers 15 residues. Germline V CDR1 and CDR2: SNHLY, FYNNEI. Trimming at V came to 6 bases and at J to 5 bases, leaving 6 bases not matched to a gene. CDR3 amino acids: CASSQLAGGRDTQYF. CDR3 in DNA: TGTGCCAGCAGCCAGCTAGCGGGGGGGAGAGATACGCAGTATTTT.

The V gene is TRBV27, the J gene TRBJ1-5; 9 nucleotides align to TRBD1. J gave up 3 bases and V 5 bases, and 5 bases lay outside the gene matches. CDR3 length equals 15 residues. Germline V CDR1 and CDR2: MNHEY, SMNVEV (reference sequence). CDR3 nucleotide sequence: TGTGCCAGCAGTATCCGACAGGGGGTCAATCAGCCCCAGCATTTT. Its protein is CASSIRQGVNQPQHF.

In its sample, this clone was seen once. CDR3 sequence reads: CASSQTGDEQFF. The CDR3 DNA sequence: TGTGCCAGCAGCCAGACAGGGGATGAGCAGTTCTTC. The chain couples TRBV5-8 to TRBJ2-1, with TRBD1 matching 8 bases. The V segment lost 4 bases and the J segment 8 bases; nucleotides outside the gene matches: 2. Germline-derived CDR1 and CDR2 are SGHTS and YDEGEE. This CDR3 is built from 12 residues. Looking up the rest from reference TRBV5-8 and TRBJ2-1 gives the full variable domain: EAGVTQSPTHLIKTRGQQATLRCSPISGHTSVYWYQQALGLGLQFLLWYDEGEERNRGNFPPRFSGRQFPNYSSELNVNALELEDSALYLCASSQTGDEQFFGPGTRLTVL.

Comments on this clone: The junction and the germline gene differ at one end; a read error may be behind it. The rearrangement uses TRBV7-9 and TRBJ2-1, with D maybe TRBD2 (6 bases). The germline gives CDR1 SEHNR, CDR2 FQNEAQ (reference sequence). The CDR3 sequence is 15 residues long. The CDR3 nucleotides are TGTGCCAGCAGTTTAGGGGCGGGAAGATACAATGAGCAGTTCTTC. This translates into CASSLGAGRYNEQFF. The variable domain in full, completed from reference TRBV7-9 and TRBJ2-1, reads DTGVSQNPRHKITKRGQNVTFRCDPISEHNRLYWYRQTLGQGPEFLTYFQNEAQLEKSRLLSDRFSAERPKGSFSTLEIQRTEQGDSAMYLCASSLGAGRYNEQFFGPGTRLTVL.

The CDR3: CASSLGGAVYEQYF. Written as DNA, the CDR3 is TGCGCCAGCAGCCTTGGAGGGGCCGTTTACGAGCAGTACTTC. The J gene is TRBJ2-7, the V gene TRBV5-1, with D possibly matching TRBD2 (6 bases). Trimming pared 4 bases from V and 4 bases from J, leaving 15 bases between. The CDR3 spans 14 residues. The germline V gene has CDR1 SGHRS and CDR2 YFSETQ. Full variable domain (missing parts from reference TRBV5-1 and TRBJ2-7): KAGVTQTPRYLIKTRGQQVTLSCSPISGHRSVSWYQQTPGQGLQFLFEYFSETQRNKGNFPGRFSGRQFSNSRSEMNVSTLELGDSALYLCASSLGGAVYEQYFGPGTRLTVT.

The chain carries TRBV5-6 and TRBJ2-3; D possibly corresponds to TRBD2 (5 bases). Germline V lookup: CDR1 SGHDT, CDR2 YYEEEE. The CDR3 covers 14 residues. V lost 6 bases and J lost 4, with 15 bases in between. In DNA form, the CDR3 reads TGTGCCAGCAACGGAGCGGCAAGACCAGATACGCAGTATTTT. Its translation: CASNGAARPDTQYF. Looking up the rest from reference TRBV5-6 and TRBJ2-3 gives the full variable domain: DAGVTQSPTHLIKTRGQQVTLRCSPKSGHDTVSWYQQALGQGPQFIFQYYEEEERQRGNFPDRFSGHQFPNYSSELNVNALLLGDSALYLCASNGAARPDTQYFGPGTRLTVL.

This chain joins TRBV5-1 and TRBJ1-4; tentative D call: TRBD1 (5 bases). The CDR3 contains 15 residues. The V gene lost 4 bases and the J gene lost 8 bases, with 18 bases spanning the gap. Germline V gene lookup returns CDR1 SGHRS and CDR2 YFSETQ. The CDR3 protein is CASSVTLGGDEKLFF. CDR3 nucleotides: TGCGCCAGCAGCGTGACTTTAGGAGGGGACGAAAAACTGTTTTTT.

Only one count was recorded for this clone. The chain is built from TRBV19 and TRBJ2-3, with 8 bases matching TRBD2. Germline V lookup: CDR1 LNHDA, CDR2 SQIVND (reference sequence). This CDR3 contains 13 residues. The V gene end was trimmed by 10 bases and the J gene end by 0 bases; junction bases not matched to a gene: 3. CDR3 in amino acids: CATVAGSTDTQYF. CDR3 coding DNA: TGTGCCACCGTAGCGGGGAGCACAGATACGCAGTATTTT.